These T cell receptor beta chains were read from a single sample in a study of blood T cell repertoires in COVID-19. Data came from immunoSEQ multiplex PCR; TCRdb stores just in-frame clones and leaves some out. Of about 160,000 clones in the sample, approximately 84% were seen once. The sequenced material came from peripheral blood. The receptors come from a woman aged 45-65 years with COVID-19, enrolled during active disease. CDR3s include the opening cysteine and the closing phenylalanine or tryptophan. The order of the fields is V gene, D gene, J gene, clone size, CDR3 DNA, CDR3 protein. A D gene is named only where the DNA matches it firmly. Size is omitted from some rows. Given values are once, few, many or a class for expanded clones.

V gene: TRBV28
D gene: NA
J gene: TRBJ1-5
clone size: NA
CDR3 DNA: TGTGCCAGCAGTTCTCGGACAACCTCCAGCAATCAGCCCCAGCATTTT
CDR3 protein: CASSSRTTSSNQPQHF

V gene: TRBV5-6
D gene: NA
J gene: TRBJ2-7
clone size: NA
CDR3 DNA: TGTGCCAGCAGCTCACAGAGCTCCTACGAGCAGTACTTC
CDR3 protein: CASSSQSSYEQYF

V gene: TRBV3-1/TRBV3-2
D gene: TRBD2
J gene: TRBJ2-5
clone size: NA
CDR3 DNA: TGTGCCAGCAGCCAAGTGCGACTAGCGGGGCTTCAAGAGACCCAGTACTTC
CDR3 protein: CASSQVRLAGLQETQYF

V gene: TRBV6-6
D gene: TRBD1
J gene: TRBJ2-7
clone size: NA
CDR3 DNA: TGTGCCAGCAGCTCCTTGGGACAGGGTGCGGCAGAGCAGTACTTC
CDR3 protein: CASSSLGQGAAEQYF

V gene: TRBV5-1
D gene: NA
J gene: TRBJ2-6
clone size: NA
CDR3 DNA: TGCGCCAGCAGCTTATTCCCGGAGAGCTCTGGGGCCAACGTCCTGACTTTC
CDR3 protein: CASSLFPESSGANVLTF

V gene: TRBV24-1
D gene: NA
J gene: TRBJ2-3
clone size: NA
CDR3 DNA: TGTGCCACCAGTGATTCCAGCTTTGGAGCAGATACGCAGTATTTT
CDR3 protein: CATSDSSFGADTQYF

V gene: TRBV15
D gene: NA
J gene: TRBJ2-3
clone size: once
CDR3 DNA: TGTGCCACCAGCAGGACTGGTGGGGGCAACACAGATACGCAGTATTTT
CDR3 protein: CATSRTGGGNTDTQYF

V gene: TRBV9
D gene: TRBD2
J gene: TRBJ2-3
clone size: NA
CDR3 DNA: TGTGCCAGCAGCCCACTAGGACTAGCGTTCTCTAGCACAGATACGCAGTATTTT
CDR3 protein: CASSPLGLAFSSTDTQYF

V gene: TRBV5-3
D gene: NA
J gene: TRBJ1-1
clone size: NA
CDR3 DNA: TGTGCCAGAAGCTTGGTTTCAGGGCCACACTACCTTAAAACTAACACTGAAGCTTTCTTT
CDR3 protein: CARSLVSGPHYLKTNTEAFF

V gene: TRBV7-2
D gene: NA
J gene: TRBJ2-7
clone size: NA
CDR3 DNA: TGTGCCAGCAGCTTATCCACTCAATACGAGCAGTACTTC
CDR3 protein: CASSLSTQYEQYF

V gene: TRBV19
D gene: TRBD2
J gene: TRBJ2-1
clone size: NA
CDR3 DNA: TGTGCCAGTAGTCCCACTAGCGGGGGGGACTCCTACAATGAGCAGTTCTTC
CDR3 protein: CASSPTSGGDSYNEQFF

V gene: TRBV5-1
D gene: TRBD2
J gene: TRBJ2-3
clone size: NA
CDR3 DNA: TGCGCCAGCAGCGCCGGGACTAGCGGGGGGGATACGCAGTATTTT
CDR3 protein: CASSAGTSGGDTQYF

V gene: TRBV5-1
D gene: NA
J gene: TRBJ2-2
clone size: NA
CDR3 DNA: TGCGCCAGCAGCCAGCGCGCGAACACCGGGGAGCTGTTTTTT
CDR3 protein: CASSQRANTGELFF

V gene: TRBV5-1
D gene: TRBD1
J gene: TRBJ1-2
clone size: few
CDR3 DNA: TGCGCCAGCAGCTTGGCCGGACAGGGGGATGGCTACACCTTC
CDR3 protein: CASSLAGQGDGYTF

V gene: TRBV11-3
D gene: TRBD2
J gene: TRBJ2-1
clone size: NA
CDR3 DNA: TGTGCCAGCAGCTTACCACTAGCGGGGGTTAAGTTCTTC
CDR3 protein: CASSLPLAGVKFF

V gene: TRBV30
D gene: NA
J gene: TRBJ1-1
clone size: once
CDR3 DNA: TGTGCCTGGACTCCGGACACCTACACTGAAGCTTTCTTT
CDR3 protein: CAWTPDTYTEAFF

V gene: TRBV3-1/TRBV3-2
D gene: TRBD2
J gene: TRBJ2-7
clone size: NA
CDR3 DNA: TGTGCCAGCAGCCAAGATCCCAGCGGGGGACTCGAGCAGTACTTC
CDR3 protein: CASSQDPSGGLEQYF

V gene: TRBV14
D gene: TRBD1
J gene: TRBJ2-2
clone size: NA
CDR3 DNA: TGTGCCAGCAGCGCCCGGGACAGGGGCGCCGGGGAGCTGTTTTTT
CDR3 protein: CASSARDRGAGELFF

V gene: TRBV28
D gene: TRBD1
J gene: TRBJ2-1
clone size: NA
CDR3 DNA: TGTGCCAGCAGTTTACGGACAGGTCAATACAATGAGCAGTTCTTC
CDR3 protein: CASSLRTGQYNEQFF

V gene: TRBV6-6
D gene: NA
J gene: TRBJ2-1
clone size: NA
CDR3 DNA: TGTGCCAGCAGTGATATGGGGCAGGGTGAGCAGTTCTTC
CDR3 protein: CASSDMGQGEQFF

V gene: TRBV24-1
D gene: NA
J gene: TRBJ2-5
clone size: NA
CDR3 DNA: TGTGCCACCAGGGGCGACCAAGAGACCCAGTACTTC
CDR3 protein: CATRGDQETQYF

V gene: TRBV24-1
D gene: NA
J gene: TRBJ1-1
clone size: NA
CDR3 DNA: TGTGCCACCCCCCCTGACAGGTACGTGAACACTGAAGCTTTCTTT
CDR3 protein: CATPPDRYVNTEAFF

V gene: TRBV5-1
D gene: NA
J gene: TRBJ1-1
clone size: NA
CDR3 DNA: TGCGCCAGCAGCTTAAACAGGGCTCGGAACACTGAAGCTTTCTTT
CDR3 protein: CASSLNRARNTEAFF

V gene: TRBV7-9
D gene: NA
J gene: TRBJ2-5
clone size: NA
CDR3 DNA: TGTGCCAGCAGCTCCTATGACACCCGGTACCAAGAGACCCAGTACTTC
CDR3 protein: CASSSYDTRYQETQYF

V gene: TRBV2
D gene: TRBD1
J gene: TRBJ1-1
clone size: NA
CDR3 DNA: TGTGCCAGCAGAAGACAGGGGGGCACTGAAGCTTTCTTT
CDR3 protein: CASRRQGGTEAFF

V gene: TRBV30
D gene: NA
J gene: TRBJ2-7
clone size: NA
CDR3 DNA: TGTGCCTGGAGTGGAGGCCCCCCCCTGCCCCGTTACGAGCAGTACTTC
CDR3 protein: CAWSGGPPLPRYEQYF

V gene: TRBV5-5
D gene: NA
J gene: TRBJ1-3
clone size: NA
CDR3 DNA: TGTGCCAGCAGCTTGGCGGGGACTCTTGTTTCTGGAAACACCATATATTTT
CDR3 protein: CASSLAGTLVSGNTIYF

V gene: TRBV6-1
D gene: NA
J gene: TRBJ1-5
clone size: NA
CDR3 DNA: TGTGCCAGCAGTGAATTACTCCGGGGTCACGGCAATCAGCCCCAGCATTTT
CDR3 protein: CASSELLRGHGNQPQHF

V gene: TRBV19
D gene: TRBD1
J gene: TRBJ1-1
clone size: NA
CDR3 DNA: TGTGCCAGTAGTGTCACAGGGGGCATGAGCACTGAAGCTTTCTTT
CDR3 protein: CASSVTGGMSTEAFF

V gene: TRBV6-5
D gene: NA
J gene: TRBJ2-2
clone size: NA
CDR3 DNA: TGTGCCAGCAGCCCCGAGGGGGTCCGTACCGGGGAGCTGTTTTTT
CDR3 protein: CASSPEGVRTGELFF

V gene: TRBV9
D gene: NA
J gene: TRBJ2-5
clone size: NA
CDR3 DNA: TGTGCCAGCAGCCCCCGGGGTCAAGAGACCCAGTACTTC
CDR3 protein: CASSPRGQETQYF

V gene: TRBV7-3
D gene: TRBD2
J gene: TRBJ2-1
clone size: NA
CDR3 DNA: TGTGCCAGCAGCCTGAGCCTTAGCGGGCCGGGGGATGAGCAGTTCTTC
CDR3 protein: CASSLSLSGPGDEQFF

V gene: TRBV28
D gene: NA
J gene: TRBJ2-5
clone size: few
CDR3 DNA: TGTGCCAGCCGGGGAGAGACCCAGTACTTC
CDR3 protein: CASRGETQYF

V gene: TRBV20-1
D gene: NA
J gene: TRBJ2-7
clone size: NA
CDR3 DNA: TGCAGTGCTAGTCCTGGGCCCGAGCAGTACTTC
CDR3 protein: CSASPGPEQYF

V gene: TRBV6-5
D gene: TRBD1
J gene: TRBJ2-7
clone size: NA
CDR3 DNA: TGTGCCAGCAGTTCCGGGACAGGGCCCTACGAGCAGTACTTC
CDR3 protein: CASSSGTGPYEQYF

V gene: TRBV29-1
D gene: TRBD1
J gene: TRBJ1-1
clone size: NA
CDR3 DNA: TGCAGCGCCGAAAGACAGGGTGTAGCTTTCTTT
CDR3 protein: CSAERQGVAFF

V gene: TRBV6-5
D gene: TRBD1
J gene: TRBJ2-1
clone size: NA
CDR3 DNA: TGTGCCAGCAGCCGGGACAGGAGCTCCTACAATGAGCAGTTCTTC
CDR3 protein: CASSRDRSSYNEQFF

V gene: TRBV7-2
D gene: TRBD2
J gene: TRBJ2-5
clone size: NA
CDR3 DNA: TGTGCCAGCGCCCGGCTAGCGGGGGGTTTTTCAGAGACCCAGTACTTC
CDR3 protein: CASARLAGGFSETQYF

V gene: TRBV3-1/TRBV3-2
D gene: NA
J gene: TRBJ1-4
clone size: once
CDR3 DNA: TGTGCCAGCAGCCAAACCCTCCCGGGCGGGGAAAAACTGTTTTTT
CDR3 protein: CASSQTLPGGEKLFF

V gene: TRBV5-6
D gene: NA
J gene: TRBJ2-7
clone size: once
CDR3 DNA: TGTGCCAGCAGCTGGGAGTACGAGCAGTACTTC
CDR3 protein: CASSWEYEQYF

V gene: TRBV19
D gene: NA
J gene: TRBJ2-5
clone size: NA
CDR3 DNA: TGTGCCAGTAGTATCGGGCAAGAGACCCAGTACTTC
CDR3 protein: CASSIGQETQYF

V gene: TRBV4-3
D gene: NA
J gene: TRBJ1-3
clone size: NA
CDR3 DNA: TGCGCCAGCAGCCAAGATCTCGGAAACACCATATATTTT
CDR3 protein: CASSQDLGNTIYF

V gene: TRBV9
D gene: NA
J gene: TRBJ2-7
clone size: NA
CDR3 DNA: TGTGCCAGCAGCGTATCCGGGGGTTGGACCTACGAGCAGTACTTC
CDR3 protein: CASSVSGGWTYEQYF